This TCR beta chain is drawn from a study of T cell clones after liver transplantation. Study overall: Samples came from ITN030ST, which attempted immunosuppression withdrawal within 2 years of liver transplantation. As an antigen-independent comparator, third-party-reactive TCRbeta sequences came from pre-transplant mixed lymphocyte reactions. The study's findings and limits: A significant post-transplant drop in circulating graft-donor-reactive CD4 TCRbeta sequences occurred in most of the 8 subjects. Low donor cell numbers restricted donor-reactive repertoire measurement in two subjects.

TCRdb keeps only in-frame clones here, not all; method: immunoSEQ multiplex PCR. The profile shows 53,000 or so clones, approximately 88% of them singletons. Trimming cost V 0 bases and J 4 bases; bases outside gene matches: 8. Germline V lookup: CDR1 MRHNA, CDR2 SNTAGT. The CDR3 is made up of 17 amino acids. With respect to this clone: Its specificity is not known.

The clonotype originates from a human donor who received a liver transplant. Material: CD4+ T cells from blood, obtained before liver transplant. The genes are TRBV6-4 and TRBJ1-4; 7 nucleotides agree with TRBD1. CDR3 protein: CASSDSGPTGLNEKLFF. Written as DNA, the CDR3 is TGTGCCAGCAGTGACTCGGGCCCGACAGGGCTTAATGAAAAACTGTTTTTT.